This paragraph reports one TCR beta chain. Its antigen remains unknown. This record belongs to a study of shared clonotypes between healthy human individuals. Across the study: The cohort comprised a couple of women and a few men. Their ages spanned 18 to 49 years. Whole-study results and caveats: A limitation of the genetic and exposure-history diversity represented arose from few donors.

Some clones are missing from TCRdb's copy, which holds only in-frame ones; the method was immunoSEQ multiplex PCR. There are some 2.1 million clones in the sample; over 85% occur only once, and under 2% lies in the top ten. CDR3 length: 15 amino acids. Germline lookup yields CDR1 MDHEN and CDR2 SYDVKM. V lost 5 bases, J lost 4 bases, and 15 bases lay in between. Naive-designated CD8 cells lacked CD45RO, were positively enriched for CCR7, and omitted terminally differentiated effector memory CD45RA+ cells. This clonotype originated in a man aged 18 to 35 in good health. Some clones in this sample may be carry-over from other donors' samples. Sequencing was done on a sample of naive CD8+ T cells from PBMCs. The V and J genes are TRBV28 and TRBJ2-1; tentatively, D is TRBD1 (5 bases). For the CDR3, the DNA is TGTGCCAGCAGTATGGGGCTAGGGTTATACAATGAGCAGTTCTTC. This encodes CASSMGLGLYNEQFF.